The 6 T cell receptor beta chains listed next were all sequenced from one sample in a study of vaccination and CD4 T cells after COVID-19. For these TCRs, the target antigens are not known. Treatment described: roughly nine-day PBMC culture with coronavirus spike peptide pools or control peptides (ViraFEST assay). Researchers used the Oncomine TCR Beta short-read assay to sequence DNA from cultured CD4+ T cells. TCRdb called the PCR reads again in MiXCR, with one record for every CDR3 protein. The sample yields around 16,000 distinct CDR3 sequences, 45% to 65% seen once. Source: CD4+ T cells from blood, cultured in vitro, taken before SARS-CoV-2 vaccination. Every receptor here comes from a human donor who had recovered from COVID-19.

The chain combines TRBV7-3 with TRBJ2-3; tentative D call: TRBD2 (5 bases). The CDR3 length is 13 residues. The V and J ends lost 2 bases and 4 bases respectively, with 7 bases between them. CDR1 and CDR2 from the germline V gene are SGHTA and FQGTGA. The CDR3 spells CASSLLSADTQYF. CDR3 nucleotide sequence: TGTGCCAGCAGCTTACTTAGCGCAGATACGCAGTATTTT.

This chain uses TRBV19 with TRBJ1-1, with a tentative D call TRBD1 (6 bases). V lost 6 bases to trimming and J lost 0 bases, with 17 bases between them. CDR1 is LNHDA and CDR2 is SQIVND in the germline V gene (reference sequence). This CDR3 contains 16 residues. The DNA for the CDR3 is TGTGCCAGTAGCGATCCAGGGGCTTACGTGAACACTGAAGCTTTCTTT. It specifies CASSDPGAYVNTEAFF. Complete variable domain (other parts from reference TRBV19 and TRBJ1-1): DGGITQSPKYLFRKEGQNVTLSCEQNLNHDAMYWYRQDPGQGLRLIYYSQIVNDFQKGDIAEGYSVSREKKESFPLTVTSAQKNPTAFYLCASSDPGAYVNTEAFFGQGTRLTVV.

The V call is TRBV19, the J call TRBJ1-1, with 9 bases lining up with TRBD1. This CDR3 spans 13 amino acids. Trimming removed 8 bases from V and 1 base from J; junction bases left unmatched: 2. CDR1 is LNHDA, CDR2 SQIVND, per germline (reference sequence). The CDR3 loop is CASEGQGNTEAFF. CDR3 DNA: TGTGCCAGTGAGGGACAGGGGAACACTGAAGCTTTCTTT.

The chain employs TRBV19 and TRBJ2-2, with 10 bases matching TRBD2. This CDR3 spans 16 amino acids. Germline V CDR1 and CDR2: LNHDA, SQIVND (reference sequence). V gave up 0 bases and J gave up 9 bases; unmatched junction bases: 7. CDR3 loop: CASSIDVAGGTRELFF. CDR3 nucleotide sequence: TGTGCCAGTAGTATAGACGTAGCGGGAGGTACGCGGGAGCTGTTTTTT.

The chain uses TRBV20-1 and TRBJ1-2; 10 bases line up with TRBD1. The CDR3 length is 13 residues. V trimming: 6 bases; J trimming: 4 bases; junction bases outside the gene matches: 5. Germline values: CDR1 DFQATT, CDR2 SNEGSKA (reference sequence). The CDR3 region is CSAKTGGIYGYTF. Here the CDR3 DNA reads TGCAGTGCCAAGACAGGGGGCATCTATGGCTACACCTTC.

V is TRBV28 and J is TRBJ1-3; no clear D. From germline, CDR1 is MDHEN and CDR2 SYDVKM. The ends were cut back, 1 base at V and 2 bases at J, with 0 bases in the middle. This CDR3 is 12 amino acids long. CDR3 sequence reads: CASSLSGNTIYF. CDR3 bases: TGTGCCAGCAGTTTATCTGGAAACACCATATATTTT.